The 8 T cell receptor beta chains listed next were all sequenced from one sample in a study of response to subunit inactivated influenza vaccine. TCRdb ran MiXCR on the RT-PCR reads and lists one entry per CDR3 protein. Here the sample spans about 800,000 distinct CDR3 sequences, about 20% being singletons. Material: PBMCs from blood, obtained roughly 5 days after vaccination. All receptors come from a man aged 45-60 years who received an inactivated influenza vaccine.

This clonotype came up a few times. The rearrangement joins TRBV25-1 to TRBJ2-3; D gene ambiguous. The CDR3 consists of 17 residues. Germline CDR1 and CDR2: MGHDK and SYGVNS. With 0 bases removed from V and 0 bases from J, the gap between germline ends came to 13 bases. The chain's CDR3 is CASSEYPGQASTDTQYF. In DNA form, the CDR3 reads TGTGCCAGCAGTGAATACCCAGGTCAAGCTAGCACAGATACGCAGTATTTT.

This clonotype was observed a few times. The rearrangement uses TRBV20-1 and TRBJ2-3; no reliable D call. The CDR3 runs 14 residues. CDR1 and CDR2 (germline): DFQATT, SNEGSKA (reference sequence). Trimming cost V 1 base and J 3 bases, with 11 bases left between them. CDR3 DNA: TGCAGTGCTAGAGCGACCCTAGGGACAGATACGCAGTATTTT. Amino acid sequence: CSARATLGTDTQYF.

V gene TRBV14 combines with J gene TRBJ2-2, with D possibly being TRBD2 (5 bases). CDR3 length equals 14 residues. Germline assignment: CDR1 SGHDN and CDR2 FVKESK. Trimming cost V 5 bases and J 4 bases, with 11 bases left between them. CDR3 in amino acids: CASSTRPSTGELFF. CDR3 DNA: TGTGCCAGCAGCACTAGACCCAGCACCGGGGAGCTGTTTTTT.

V usage is TRBV6-2 or TRBV6-3 and J usage is TRBJ2-6; D might be TRBD1 or TRBD2, each matching 5 bases. Germline loops: CDR1 MNHEY, CDR2 SVGEGT. The CDR3 is made up of 16 amino acids. V gave up 5 bases and J gave up 2 bases, with 13 bases separating them. The CDR3 nucleotides read TGTGCCAGCAGTCACCTCAGGGAGACTGGGGCCAACGTCCTGACTTTC. Encoded protein: CASSHLRETGANVLTF.

This rearrangement joins TRBV12-3 or TRBV12-4 to TRBJ2-1, with 9 bases identical to TRBD1. Trimming at V came to 4 bases and at J to 6 bases, leaving 7 bases not matched to a gene. This CDR3 contains 15 residues. The CDR3 region is CASSYTGGEGNEQFF. The CDR3 coding sequence is TGTGCCAGCAGTTATACAGGGGGCGAGGGCAATGAGCAGTTCTTC.

This clonotype was recorded a few times. V is TRBV4-1 and J is TRBJ2-7; TRBD1 matches at 9 bases. The junction had 7 bases not matched to a gene; V was cut back by 5 bases and J by 2 bases. The V gene's germline CDR1 is MGHRA and CDR2 YSYEKL. The CDR3 spans 15 residues. For the CDR3, the DNA is TGCGCCAGCAGCACGACGGGACAGGGAACCTACGAGCAGTACTTC. Translated, it gives CASSTTGQGTYEQYF.

The rearrangement joins TRBV20-1 to TRBJ2-5; D ambiguous. V was trimmed by 3 bases and J by 2 bases, leaving 13 bases between them. Germline V lookup: CDR1 DFQATT, CDR2 SNEGSKA (reference sequence). The CDR3 spans 14 residues. CDR3 nucleotides: TGCAGTGCTAGCAATGCCTACAAGCAAGAGACCCAGTACTTC. It is translated as CSASNAYKQETQYF.

This chain uses TRBV9 with TRBJ2-1; unclear D gene. V was clipped by 6 bases and J by 5 bases, with 12 bases between them. In germline, CDR1 is SGDLS, CDR2 YYNGEE. CDR3 length: 13 residues. CDR3 amino acids: CASTGDPDNEQFF. CDR3 sequence (DNA): TGTGCCAGCACCGGTGACCCAGACAATGAGCAGTTCTTC.